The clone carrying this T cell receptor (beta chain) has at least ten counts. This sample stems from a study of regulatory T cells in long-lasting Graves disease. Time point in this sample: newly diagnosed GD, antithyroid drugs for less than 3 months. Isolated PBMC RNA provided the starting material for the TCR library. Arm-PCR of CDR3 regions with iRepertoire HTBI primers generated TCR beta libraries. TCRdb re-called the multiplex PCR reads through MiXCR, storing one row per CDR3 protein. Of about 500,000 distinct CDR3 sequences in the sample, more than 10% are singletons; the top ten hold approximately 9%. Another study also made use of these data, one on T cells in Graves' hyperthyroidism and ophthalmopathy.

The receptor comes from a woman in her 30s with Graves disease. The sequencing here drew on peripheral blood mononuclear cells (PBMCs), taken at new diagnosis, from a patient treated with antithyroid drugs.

This CDR3 reads CASSLLGQGEAFF. The CDR3 coding sequence is TGTGCCAGCAGCTTATTGGGACAGGGTGAAGCTTTCTTT. The chain combines TRBV11-3 with TRBJ1-1; 9 positions match TRBD1. Unmatched junction bases numbered 2, after V lost 2 bases and J lost 7 bases. Germline CDR1 reads SGHNT; CDR2 reads YENEEA. The CDR3 sequence is 13 residues long.